A selection of T cell receptor beta chains follows, all from one sample in a study of CD8 T cells in ankylosing spondylitis. TCRdb independently ran MiXCR on the 5' RACE reads; one entry per CDR3 protein. The sample comprises almost 45,000 distinct CDR3 sequences, 8% to 13% of which are singletons, and 1.4% rests with the top ten. Sequencing was performed on blood, either unsorted or a sorted T cell fraction (not recorded which). All receptors derive from a male donor with ankylosing spondylitis or in good health (not recorded which). The CDR3 runs from the conserved cysteine through the conserved F or W. D genes are given only for firm matches. Only part of the rows carry a size: once, few, many, or a class if the clone is expanded.

size	V	D	J	CDR3	DNA
many	TRBV7-9	.	TRBJ1-1	CASSLQTDTEAFF	TGTGCCAGCAGCCTACAAACGGACACTGAAGCTTTCTTT
few	TRBV12-3/TRBV12-4	.	TRBJ2-4	CASSKGVGHIAKNIQYF	TGTGCCAGCAGTAAGGGGGTTGGACACATAGCCAAAAACATTCAGTACTTC
many	TRBV5-1	TRBD1	TRBJ2-7	CASSLAQGSYEQYF	TGCGCCAGCAGCTTGGCACAGGGGAGTTACGAGCAGTACTTC
.	TRBV12-3/TRBV12-4	.	TRBJ1-3	CASSLVQGTTIYF	TGTGCCAGCAGTTTGGTCCAGGGCACCACCATATATTTT
many	TRBV12-3/TRBV12-4	TRBD1	TRBJ2-1	CASSPGQGSEQFF	TGTGCCAGCAGTCCCGGACAGGGGAGCGAGCAGTTCTTC
many	TRBV25-1	.	TRBJ1-1	CASSAGVNTEAFF	TGTGCCAGCAGTGCCGGGGTGAACACTGAAGCTTTCTTT
many	TRBV5-1	TRBD2	TRBJ2-7	CASSLDFAGGYEQYF	TGCGCCAGCAGCTTGGATTTCGCGGGGGGATACGAGCAGTACTTC
many	TRBV12-3/TRBV12-4	.	TRBJ1-3	CASSPYPGNTIYF	TGTGCCAGCAGTCCCTATCCTGGAAACACCATATATTTT
many	TRBV5-1	TRBD1	TRBJ1-1	CASSAATGPSANTEAFF	TGCGCCAGCAGCGCCGCGACAGGGCCCTCTGCGAACACTGAAGCTTTCTTT
few	TRBV7-2	.	TRBJ2-6	CASSFRVQANVLTF	TGTGCCAGCAGCTTCAGGGTTCAGGCCAACGTCCTGACTTTC
.	TRBV6-2/TRBV6-3	.	TRBJ1-2	CASSYGVVQASGGYTF	TGTGCCAGCAGTTACGGGGTCGTCCAGGCATCGGGCGGCTACACCTTC
many	TRBV5-1	.	TRBJ2-6	CASSQLATGSGANVLTF	TGCGCCAGCAGCCAGCTCGCCACAGGGTCTGGGGCCAACGTCCTGACTTTC
few	TRBV7-8	.	TRBJ1-4	CASSLVLRGQYEKLFF	TGTGCCAGCAGCTTAGTGTTGCGGGGGCAATATGAAAAACTGTTTTTT
many	TRBV5-5	.	TRBJ2-2	CASSPRDSTTGELFF	TGTGCCAGCAGCCCGCGGGACAGCACCACCGGGGAGCTGTTTTTT
.	TRBV12-3/TRBV12-4	.	TRBJ2-2	CASRTGMIGTGELFF	TGTGCCAGCAGGACAGGAATGATTGGCACCGGGGAGCTGTTTTTT
many	TRBV20-1	.	TRBJ2-1	CSARDSGGPLIGYNEQFF	TGCAGTGCTAGAGATAGTGGGGGGCCCTTAATTGGCTACAATGAGCAGTTCTTC
few	TRBV5-1	.	TRBJ1-1	CASSMGPSNTEAFF	TGCGCCAGCAGCATGGGGCCCTCCAACACTGAAGCTTTCTTT
many	TRBV20-1	.	TRBJ2-1	CSVYREVEQFF	TGCAGTGTTTACAGGGAAGTTGAGCAGTTCTTC
many	TRBV29-1	.	TRBJ2-7	CSVASSLAPYEQYF	TGCAGCGTTGCCTCTAGCTTAGCCCCCTACGAGCAGTACTTC
few	TRBV7-9	.	TRBJ2-3	CASSLNPRDSTDTQYF	TGTGCCAGCAGCTTAAACCCTAGAGATAGCACAGATACGCAGTATTTT
many	TRBV20-1	TRBD1	TRBJ1-2	CSATGEYGYGYTF	TGCAGTGCAACAGGGGAATATGGCTATGGCTACACCTTC
few	TRBV7-6	.	TRBJ1-4	CASSGPGLRRNEKLFF	TGTGCCAGCAGCGGGCCGGGGTTACGGCGTAATGAAAAACTGTTTTTT
many	TRBV5-1	TRBD2	TRBJ2-1	CASSTTLAGTYNEQFF	TGCGCCAGCAGCACCACACTAGCGGGCACCTACAATGAGCAGTTCTTC
.	TRBV5-1	.	TRBJ1-1	CASSFVGRDTEAFF	TGCGCCAGCAGCTTTGTGGGGAGGGACACTGAAGCTTTCTTT
many	TRBV3-1	.	TRBJ1-5	CASSRTGQPQHF	TGTGCCAGCAGCCGCACAGGGCAGCCCCAGCATTTT
many	TRBV29-1	.	TRBJ1-5	CSVKYTDNQPQHF	TGCAGCGTTAAGTATACAGACAATCAGCCCCAGCATTTT
.	TRBV7-2	.	TRBJ2-3	CASRLGPPADTQYF	TGTGCCAGCAGATTAGGACCACCCGCAGATACGCAGTATTTT
many	TRBV5-1	.	TRBJ1-1	CASSLDGLNTEAFF	TGCGCCAGCAGCTTGGACGGATTGAACACTGAAGCTTTCTTT
many	TRBV20-1	TRBD1	TRBJ1-1	CSARDRRGRLNTEAFF	TGCAGTGCTAGAGATCGGAGGGGGCGATTGAACACTGAAGCTTTCTTT
.	TRBV7-9	.	TRBJ1-5	CTSSLDSRPQHF	TGTACCAGCAGCTTAGATAGCCGGCCCCAGCATTTT
many	TRBV5-1	.	TRBJ1-1	CASNEQRGATEAFF	TGCGCCAGCAACGAACAGCGAGGGGCCACTGAAGCTTTCTTT
many	TRBV20-1	TRBD1	TRBJ1-3	CSAGQAPGNTIYF	TGCAGTGCCGGACAGGCCCCTGGAAACACCATATATTTT
many	TRBV29-1	.	TRBJ2-5	CSGRTETQYF	TGCAGCGGACGAACAGAGACCCAGTACTTC
many	TRBV5-1	.	TRBJ2-1	CASSLRGGPNEQFF	TGCGCCAGCAGCTTGAGGGGGGGCCCCAATGAGCAGTTCTTC
.	TRBV19	.	TRBJ1-5	CASSNTRTAFDQPQHF	TGTGCCAGTAGTAACACCCGGACCGCATTCGATCAGCCCCAGCATTTT
many	TRBV5-1	.	TRBJ2-5	CASSLVGMQETQYF	TGCGCCAGCAGCTTGGTCGGGATGCAAGAGACCCAGTACTTC
many	TRBV12-3/TRBV12-4	.	TRBJ1-1	CASCGQLGTEAFF	TGTGCCAGCTGCGGACAGTTGGGTACGGAAGCTTTCTTT
few	TRBV6-5	TRBD1	TRBJ1-5	CASSSQDRINQPQHF	TGTGCCAGCAGTTCCCAGGACAGGATCAATCAGCCCCAGCATTTT
many	TRBV20-1	TRBD1	TRBJ1-6	CSARDRDRKNSPLHF	TGCAGTGCTAGGGACCGGGACAGGAAAAATTCACCCCTCCACTTT
many	TRBV5-1	.	TRBJ2-3	CASSLVGGAATDTQYF	TGCGCCAGCAGCTTGGTCGGGGGTGCGGCCACAGATACGCAGTATTTT
.	TRBV2	.	TRBJ2-1	CASREVAHQFF	TGTGCCAGCAGGGAGGTCGCCCACCAGTTCTTC
few	TRBV3-1	.	TRBJ1-1	CASCQTPTANTEAFF	TGTGCCAGCTGCCAAACTCCGACAGCGAACACTGAAGCTTTCTTT
few	TRBV29-1	TRBD2	TRBJ2-7	CSVSSGGLYEQYF	TGCAGCGTGTCTAGCGGGGGCCTCTACGAGCAGTACTTC
few	TRBV6-5	.	TRBJ1-3	CASSYSGRAGNTIYF	TGTGCCAGCAGTTACTCCGGCAGGGCTGGAAACACCATATATTTT
.	TRBV5-1	.	TRBJ2-5	CASRRQYNQETQYF	TGCGCCAGCAGGCGACAGTACAACCAAGAGACCCAGTACTTC
.	TRBV16	.	TRBJ2-7	CASSHFRVAYEQYF	TGTGCCAGCAGCCATTTTCGGGTAGCCTACGAGCAGTACTTC
many	TRBV28	.	TRBJ2-5	CASSSPHSLEKYQETQYF	TGTGCCAGCAGTTCCCCCCACTCACTAGAGAAGTACCAAGAGACCCAGTACTTC